The present entry profiles one TCR beta chain with its context. Its antigen is not identified. This CDR3 spans 17 amino acids. The V gene end was trimmed by 2 bases and the J gene end by 3 bases; junction bases not matched to a gene: 8. The germline V gene encodes CDR1 SGDLS and CDR2 YYNGEE. The PCR made use of 60 Vbeta and 13 Jbeta primers. Original processing notes: In a later analysis, of about 80 million unique beta chains, around 9.9 million appeared in at least two donors. Produced via immunoSEQ multiplex PCR; TCRdb's table is partial and in-frame only. From that table come the V and J calls and clone size; the DNA was used to work out D and trimming. Among roughly 120,000 clones, less than 85% were seen once, and the ten largest hold roughly 15%. The sample is drawn from a study of cytomegalovirus exposure and HLA in healthy donors. In the study overall: From HLA-typed donors, an early data release held tens of millions of unique TCRs. General observations from the study: With further analysis later on, most CMV-associated TCR beta chains appeared HLA-restricted.

The sequencing sample was made of PBMCs. The chain recombines TRBV9 with TRBJ1-4, with 9 bases lining up with TRBD1. The TCR comes from a man between 50 and 59 years old in good health and CMV-seropositive. Here the CDR3 DNA reads TGTGCCAGCAGCGTTACGCCACAGGGGGCGGCTAATGAAAAACTGTTTTTT. Residues: CASSVTPQGAANEKLFF.